The 13 T cell receptor beta chains below all came from one sample that was sequenced in a study of identical twins. TCRdb reprocessed the 5' RACE reads via MiXCR and lists one record per CDR3 protein. The sample carries fewer than 900,000 distinct CDR3 sequences, roughly 20% recorded once. These data were likewise used in another study, on T cells expressing NK-cell markers.

The sample was PBMCs. The source of these receptors is a woman between 18 and 29 years old in good health.

This clonotype was picked up a small number of times. This chain joins TRBV7-9 and TRBJ1-6; a weak D match, TRBD1 (6 bases). Trimming took off 5 bases at V and 8 bases at J, with 13 bases between the two ends. Per germline, CDR1 SEHNR and CDR2 FQNEAQ (reference sequence). CDR3 length: 14 amino acids. The CDR3 sequence: CASSPAGVYSPLHF. CDR3 DNA sequence: TGTGCCAGCAGCCCGGCAGGGGTTTATTCACCCCTCCACTTT.

This clonotype was counted a few times. This chain links TRBV20-1 with TRBJ2-1; TRBD1 aligns across 9 bases. The CDR3 is 16 residues long. Germline V gene lookup returns CDR1 DFQATT and CDR2 SNEGSKA (reference sequence). Trimming at V came to 5 bases and at J to 0 bases, leaving 8 bases not matched to a gene. CDR3 sequence (DNA): TGCAGTGCTCCCGGACAGGGGCAGCTCTCCTACAATGAGCAGTTCTTC. It is translated as CSAPGQGQLSYNEQFF.

The V gene is TRBV12-3 or TRBV12-4, the J gene TRBJ1-1; 10 bases match TRBD1. Trimming cost V 6 bases and J 5 bases; bases outside gene matches: 6. The CDR3 consists of 14 residues. CDR3 sequence reads: CASSPGTGVTEAFF. CDR3 nucleotide sequence: TGTGCCAGCAGCCCCGGGACAGGGGTGACTGAAGCTTTCTTT.

V and J are TRBV5-6 and TRBJ1-2; 8 bases align to TRBD1. Germline loops: CDR1 SGHDT, CDR2 YYEEEE. J was trimmed by 4 bases and V by 2 bases; bases with no gene match: 4. This CDR3 region has 14 residues. The CDR3 sequence is CASSLQGVVYGYTF. DNA of the CDR3: TGTGCCAGCAGCTTACAGGGGGTAGTCTATGGCTACACCTTC.

The rearrangement joins TRBV6-1 to TRBJ1-5, with D hard to call. The length of the CDR3 is 14 residues. Per germline, CDR1 MNHNS and CDR2 SASEGT. The germline V and J ends were trimmed by 4 bases and 0 bases, with 7 bases remaining between them. The CDR3 protein is CASSGRVSNQPQHF. The CDR3 coding sequence is TGTGCCAGCAGTGGACGGGTTAGCAATCAGCCCCAGCATTTT.

The chain couples TRBV5-1 to TRBJ1-2; 9 bases map to TRBD1. The CDR3 runs to 16 residues. With V trimmed by 4 bases and J by 0 bases, 7 bases remained unmatched. Germline-derived CDR1 and CDR2 are SGHRS and YFSETQ. The CDR3 bases are TGCGCCAGCAGCAAGGGGACAGGGAAGGCTAACTATGGCTACACCTTC. This codes for CASSKGTGKANYGYTF.

The rearrangement links TRBV9 to TRBJ1-6, with D unresolved. Per the germline V gene, CDR1 is SGDLS and CDR2 is YYNGEE. The CDR3 extends over 13 amino acids. Trimming removed 1 base from V and 7 bases from J, with 6 bases in between. CDR3 in amino acids: CASSVTLNSPLHF. In nucleotides, the CDR3 is TGTGCCAGCAGCGTAACTTTAAATTCACCCCTCCACTTT.

The chain couples TRBV27 to TRBJ2-1; D uncertain. This CDR3 spans 13 amino acids. Germline CDR1 MNHEY, CDR2 SMNVEV (reference sequence). The V end was cut by 8 bases, the J end by 0 bases, with 8 bases between. The CDR3 nucleotides are TGTGCCAGCTTCGGAAGCTCCTACAATGAGCAGTTCTTC. Amino acid sequence: CASFGSSYNEQFF.

This clonotype was observed a handful of times. This sequence joins TRBV5-1 and TRBJ2-3; 11 bases are a match to TRBD2. Germline values: CDR1 SGHRS, CDR2 YFSETQ. The V segment lost 2 bases and the J segment 6 bases; nucleotides outside the gene matches: 8. The CDR3 is 16 residues long. As DNA, the CDR3 is TGCGCCAGCAGCTTATTAGCGGGGGGGCCGTCGGATACGCAGTATTTT. Translating it yields CASSLLAGGPSDTQYF.

This clonotype has just a few counts. This chain links TRBV2 with TRBJ2-7; D gene ambiguous. V lost 1 base and J 0 bases, leaving 10 bases between the germline ends. The CDR3 consists of 15 residues. The germline V gene has CDR1 SNHLY and CDR2 FYNNEI. CDR3 nucleotide sequence: TGTGCCAGCAGTGAAGAGGGCAGAAGCTCCTACGAGCAGTACTTC. It yields the protein CASSEEGRSSYEQYF. Together with reference TRBV2 and TRBJ2-7, the CDR3 gives the full variable domain: EPEVTQTPSHQVTQMGQEVILRCVPISNHLYFYWYRQILGQKVEFLVSFYNNEISEKSEIFDDQFSVERPDGSNFTLKIRSTKLEDSAMYFCASSEEGRSSYEQYFGPGTRLTVT.

There are a few counts of this clonotype. The V gene is TRBV12-3 or TRBV12-4, the J gene TRBJ2-7; D may be TRBD2 (6 bases). The CDR3 consists of 16 residues. V lost 3 bases and J 7 bases, leaving 22 bases between the germline ends. DNA for the CDR3: TGTGCCAGCAGTTTGTCAAATTTGGGGGGTGTGGGAGAGCAGTACTTC. It encodes CASSLSNLGGVGEQYF.

This clonotype showed up just a few times. The chain carries TRBV20-1 and TRBJ2-7; TRBD2 aligns across 8 bases. This CDR3 region has 14 residues. J gave up 7 bases and V 1 base, and 9 bases lay outside the gene matches. The germline V gene has CDR1 DFQATT and CDR2 SNEGSKA (reference sequence). The CDR3 nucleotides read TGCAGTGCTAGAGCCGCGGGGGGTTTTCGGGAGCAGTACTTC. Residues: CSARAAGGFREQYF.

The chain uses TRBV6-1 and TRBJ2-5; TRBD2 aligns across 12 bases. CDR1 is MNHNS, CDR2 SASEGT, per germline. V gave up 11 bases and J gave up 6 bases; unmatched junction bases: 7. CDR3 length: 13 amino acids. CDR3 region: CAARTSGIKTQYF. CDR3 in DNA: TGTGCCGCGCGGACTAGCGGGATCAAGACCCAGTACTTC.